What follows is one TCR beta chain and its context. The authors' processing: Scientists estimated how many nucleated cells there were by amplifying reference gene primers. Data came from immunoSEQ multiplex PCR; TCRdb stores just in-frame clones and leaves some out. Clone size and V and J calls were adopted from that table, with D and trimming inferred from the DNA. The repertoire has some 110,000 clones, approximately 86% of them found once; the top ten carry around 4.6%. This sample was included in a study of blood T cell repertoires in COVID-19. The CDR3 sequence is 17 residues long. The germline gives CDR1 MNHEY, CDR2 SMNVEV (reference sequence). Trimming cost V 6 bases and J 7 bases; bases outside gene matches: 18.

The source is a man aged 40-49 years with acute or convalescent COVID-19. This rearrangement joins TRBV27 to TRBJ2-1, with 7 bases fitting TRBD2. The specimen was peripheral blood. The CDR3, as DNA: TGTGCCAGCAGCCGAGTGGTGCGGGCGGGAGTCCATAATGAGCAGTTCTTC. Translating it yields CASSRVVRAGVHNEQFF.